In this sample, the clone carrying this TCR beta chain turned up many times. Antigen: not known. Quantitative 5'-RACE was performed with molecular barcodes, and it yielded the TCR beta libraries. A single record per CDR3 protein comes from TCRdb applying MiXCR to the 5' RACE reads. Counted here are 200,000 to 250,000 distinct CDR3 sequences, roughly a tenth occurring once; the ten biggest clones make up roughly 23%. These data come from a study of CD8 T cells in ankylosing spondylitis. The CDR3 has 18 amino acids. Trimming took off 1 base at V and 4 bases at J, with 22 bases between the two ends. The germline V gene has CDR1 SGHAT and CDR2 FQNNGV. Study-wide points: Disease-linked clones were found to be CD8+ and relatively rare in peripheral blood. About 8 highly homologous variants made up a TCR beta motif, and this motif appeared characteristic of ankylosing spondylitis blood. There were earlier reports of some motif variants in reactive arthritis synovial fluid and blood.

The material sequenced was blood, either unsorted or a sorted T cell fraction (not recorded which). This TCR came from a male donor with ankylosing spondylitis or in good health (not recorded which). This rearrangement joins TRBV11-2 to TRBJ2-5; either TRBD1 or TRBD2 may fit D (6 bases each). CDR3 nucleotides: TGTGCCAGCAGCTTAGGACTAGGGCTTTGGGGGCCCGGAGAGACCCAGTACTTC. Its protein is CASSLGLGLWGPGETQYF.